This T cell receptor (beta chain) was observed in a study of regulatory T cells in long-lasting Graves disease. Findings and caveats of the study: Preferential use of TRBV28, TRBJ1-2 and TRBJ2-5 was seen in persistent disease. TCR diversity was lower in persistent Graves' patients than in newly diagnosed ones.

The CDR3 is 15 residues long. CDR1 MNHEY and CDR2 SVGAGI come from the germline V gene. V lost 4 bases and J lost 3; bases outside the gene matches: 4. Libraries of TCR beta came from iRepertoire HTBI primers plus Arm-PCR of CDR3 regions. TCRdb recomputed calls from the multiplex PCR reads with MiXCR, one row per CDR3 protein. Among almost 350,000 distinct CDR3 sequences listed, around 20% were seen once. In its sample, this clonotype was seen many times. As yet, its antigen is unknown. The time point here: persistent/refractory GD, antithyroid drugs over 5 years with positive TRAb. There was RNA extracted from PBMCs, and the TCR library was made from it. Staff took about 9.8 milliliters of peripheral blood and put it into EDTA tubes.

The TCR sequence derives from a female donor with Graves disease. The sequencing used peripheral blood mononuclear cells (PBMCs), collected when the disease was refractory, from a patient treated with antithyroid drugs. The J gene is TRBJ1-4, the V gene TRBV6-5; 8 bases map to TRBD1. CDR3 in DNA: TGTGCCAGCAGTTCTCAGGACAGGGCTAATGAAAAACTGTTTTTT. The encoded protein is CASSSQDRANEKLFF.